This TCR beta chain was sequenced in a study of shared clonotypes between healthy human individuals. At the level of the study: Per donor, CD8 memory used one plate, CD8 naive used two, CD4 memory used three and CD4 naive used three. General observations from the study: The authors expected sequencing depth to affect clonotype sharing among donors.

Naive CD8 cells lacked CD45RO and underwent positive selection for CCR7, leaving out terminally differentiated effector memory CD45RA+ cells. Germline V lookup: CDR1 SGDLS, CDR2 YYNGEE. The CDR3 spans 16 residues. Trimming stripped 4 bases from V and 5 bases from J, with 21 bases between. Concerning this clone itself: Its antigen is currently unknown.

Clones were sequenced by immunoSEQ multiplex PCR, and TCRdb holds only the in-frame ones, with some missing. The sample has about 580,000 clones, 95% to 98% seen once; the top ten hold roughly 0.29%. This TCR was recovered from a man aged 30 to 45 in good health. The sample was naive CD8+ T cells sorted from blood. This chain links TRBV9 with TRBJ2-5, with D possibly being TRBD2 (6 bases). The CDR3 nucleotides are TGTGCCAGCAGCCCCTTCGCTGGAGGGCCGGGGGAGACCCAGTACTTC. It codes for CASSPFAGGPGETQYF.